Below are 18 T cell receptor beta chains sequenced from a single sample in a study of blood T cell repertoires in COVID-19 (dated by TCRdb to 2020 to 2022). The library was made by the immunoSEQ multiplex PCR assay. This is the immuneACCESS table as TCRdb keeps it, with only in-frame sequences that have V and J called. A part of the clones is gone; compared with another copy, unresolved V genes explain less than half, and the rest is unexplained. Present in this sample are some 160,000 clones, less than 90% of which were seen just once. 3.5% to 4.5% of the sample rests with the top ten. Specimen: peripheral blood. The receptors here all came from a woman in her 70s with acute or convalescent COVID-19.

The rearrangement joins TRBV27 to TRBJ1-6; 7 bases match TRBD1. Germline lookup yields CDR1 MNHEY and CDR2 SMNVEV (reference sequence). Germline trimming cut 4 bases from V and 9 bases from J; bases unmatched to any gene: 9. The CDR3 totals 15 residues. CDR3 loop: CASSSTGWSGSPLHF. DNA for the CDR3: TGTGCCAGCAGTTCGACAGGGTGGTCGGGTTCACCCCTCCACTTT.

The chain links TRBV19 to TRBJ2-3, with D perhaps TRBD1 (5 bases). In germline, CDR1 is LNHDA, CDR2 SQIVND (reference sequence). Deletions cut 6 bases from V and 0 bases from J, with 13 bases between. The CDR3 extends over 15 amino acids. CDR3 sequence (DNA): TGTGCCAGTAGCCTAAGGGGCCCTAGCACAGATACGCAGTATTTT. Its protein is CASSLRGPSTDTQYF.

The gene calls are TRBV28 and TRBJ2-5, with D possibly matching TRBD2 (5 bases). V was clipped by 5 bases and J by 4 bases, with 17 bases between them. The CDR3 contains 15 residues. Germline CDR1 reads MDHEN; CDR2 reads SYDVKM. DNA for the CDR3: TGTGCCAGCAGTCCCCCAGGAGGTCGAGGAGAGACCCAGTACTTC. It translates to CASSPPGGRGETQYF.

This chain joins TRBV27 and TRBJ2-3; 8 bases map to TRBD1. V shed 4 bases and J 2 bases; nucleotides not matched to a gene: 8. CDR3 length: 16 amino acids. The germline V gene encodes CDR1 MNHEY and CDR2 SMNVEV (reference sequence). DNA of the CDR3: TGTGCCAGCAGTTATACAGGACAGGGATACACAGATACGCAGTATTTT. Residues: CASSYTGQGYTDTQYF.

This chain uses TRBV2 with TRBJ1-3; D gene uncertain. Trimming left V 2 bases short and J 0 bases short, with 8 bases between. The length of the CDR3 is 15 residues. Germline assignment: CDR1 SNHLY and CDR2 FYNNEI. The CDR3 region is CASSELPGSGNTIYF. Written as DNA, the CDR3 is TGTGCCAGCAGTGAATTACCAGGCTCTGGAAACACCATATATTTT.

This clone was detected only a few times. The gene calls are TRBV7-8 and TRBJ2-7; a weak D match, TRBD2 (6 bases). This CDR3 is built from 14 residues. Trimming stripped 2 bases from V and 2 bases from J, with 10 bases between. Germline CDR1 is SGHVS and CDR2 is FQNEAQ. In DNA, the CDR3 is TGTGCCAGCAGCTTATTAGCGGTAGCCTACGAGCAGTACTTC. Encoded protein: CASSLLAVAYEQYF. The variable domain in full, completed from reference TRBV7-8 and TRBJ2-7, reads GAGVSQSPRYKVAKRGQDVALRCDPISGHVSLFWYQQALGQGPEFLTYFQNEAQLDKSGLPSDRFFAERPEGSVSTLKIQRTQQEDSAVYLCASSLLAVAYEQYFGPGTRLTVT.

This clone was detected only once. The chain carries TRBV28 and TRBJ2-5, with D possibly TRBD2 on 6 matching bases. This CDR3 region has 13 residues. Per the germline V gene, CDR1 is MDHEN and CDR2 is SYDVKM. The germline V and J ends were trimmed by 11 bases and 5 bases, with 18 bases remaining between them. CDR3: CAVGVSGGETQYF. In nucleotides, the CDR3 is TGTGCCGTCGGGGTCTCTGGGGGGGAGACCCAGTACTTC.

This CDR3 reads CAWSRRSTDTQYF. The CDR3 coding sequence is TGTGCCTGGAGTAGGAGGAGCACAGATACGCAGTATTTT. The V call is TRBV30, the J call TRBJ2-3; a possible D gene is TRBD2 (5 bases). CDR3 length equals 13 residues. Germline-derived CDR1 and CDR2 are GTSNPN and SVGIG (reference sequence). Trimming took 2 bases from V and 0 from J, leaving 6 bases between them.

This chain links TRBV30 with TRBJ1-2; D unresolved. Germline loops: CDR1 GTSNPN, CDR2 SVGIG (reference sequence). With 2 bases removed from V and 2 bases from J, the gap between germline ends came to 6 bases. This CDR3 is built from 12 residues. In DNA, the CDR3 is TGTGCCTGGAGTAGGAGCAACTATGGCTACACCTTC. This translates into CAWSRSNYGYTF.

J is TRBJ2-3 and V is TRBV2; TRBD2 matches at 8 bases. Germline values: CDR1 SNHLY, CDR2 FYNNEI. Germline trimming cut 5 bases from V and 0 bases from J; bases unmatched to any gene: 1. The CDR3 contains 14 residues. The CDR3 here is CASSSSGSTDTQYF. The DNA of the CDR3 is TGTGCCAGCAGTTCTAGCGGGAGCACAGATACGCAGTATTTT.

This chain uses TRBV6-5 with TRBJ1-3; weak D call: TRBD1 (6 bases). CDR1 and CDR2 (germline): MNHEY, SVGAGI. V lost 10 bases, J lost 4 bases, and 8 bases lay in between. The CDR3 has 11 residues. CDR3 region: CATGQGNTIYF. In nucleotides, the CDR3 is TGTGCCACGGGACAAGGAAACACCATATATTTT.

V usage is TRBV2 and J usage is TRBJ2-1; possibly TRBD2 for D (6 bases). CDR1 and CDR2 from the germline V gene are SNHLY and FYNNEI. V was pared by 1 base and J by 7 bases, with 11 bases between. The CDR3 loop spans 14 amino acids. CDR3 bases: TGTGCCAGCAGTGAAGTGGGCGGGGTTAATGAGCAGTTCTTC. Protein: CASSEVGGVNEQFF.

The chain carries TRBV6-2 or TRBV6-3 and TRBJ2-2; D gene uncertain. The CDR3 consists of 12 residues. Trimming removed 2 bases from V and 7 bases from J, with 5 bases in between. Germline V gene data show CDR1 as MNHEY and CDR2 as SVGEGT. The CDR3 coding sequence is TGTGCCAGCAGTTACCCCGGCGGGGAGCTGTTTTTT. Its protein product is CASSYPGGELFF.

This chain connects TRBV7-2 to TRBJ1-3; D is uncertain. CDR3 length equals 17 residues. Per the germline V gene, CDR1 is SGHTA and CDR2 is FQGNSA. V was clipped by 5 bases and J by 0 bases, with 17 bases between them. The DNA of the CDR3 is TGTGCCAGCAGCACCCTGGGGAGGGTCAACTCTGGAAACACCATATATTTT. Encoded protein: CASSTLGRVNSGNTIYF.

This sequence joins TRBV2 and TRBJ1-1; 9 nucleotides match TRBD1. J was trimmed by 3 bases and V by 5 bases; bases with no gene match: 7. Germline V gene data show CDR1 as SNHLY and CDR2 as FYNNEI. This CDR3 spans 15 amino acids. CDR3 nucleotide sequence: TGTGCCAGCAGTTCCGGGACAGGGTTCCACACTGAAGCTTTCTTT. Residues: CASSSGTGFHTEAFF.

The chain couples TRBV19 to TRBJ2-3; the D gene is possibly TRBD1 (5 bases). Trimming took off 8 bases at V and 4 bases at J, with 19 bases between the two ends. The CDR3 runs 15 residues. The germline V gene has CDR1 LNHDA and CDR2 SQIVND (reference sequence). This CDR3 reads CASRLNRRDADTQYF. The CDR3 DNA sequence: TGTGCCAGTCGACTCAACCGCAGGGATGCAGATACGCAGTATTTT.

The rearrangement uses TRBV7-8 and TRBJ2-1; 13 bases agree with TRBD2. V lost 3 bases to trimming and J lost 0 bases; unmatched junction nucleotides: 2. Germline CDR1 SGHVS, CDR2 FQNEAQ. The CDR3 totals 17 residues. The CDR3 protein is CASSFRTSGSSYNEQFF. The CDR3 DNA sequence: TGTGCCAGCAGCTTCAGGACTAGCGGGAGCTCCTACAATGAGCAGTTCTTC.

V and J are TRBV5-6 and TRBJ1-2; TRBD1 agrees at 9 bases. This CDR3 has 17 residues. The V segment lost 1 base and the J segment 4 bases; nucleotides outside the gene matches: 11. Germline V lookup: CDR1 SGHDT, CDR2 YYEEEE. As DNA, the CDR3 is TGTGCCAGCAGCTTGTTCCGGGACAGGGAGTTCCTCTATGGCTACACCTTC. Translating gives CASSLFRDREFLYGYTF.